A single sample is the source of the 11 T cell receptor beta chains below, sequenced in a study of beta chain features in type 1 diabetes. The whole isolated RNA underwent reverse transcription, so sequencing captured expressed TCRB transcripts. Profiling relied on immunoSEQ multiplex PCR, and the TCRdb table lists in-frame clones only, not all of them. The sample comprises some 360,000 clones, roughly a tenth of which are singletons, and approximately 0.55% rests with the top ten. Findings and caveats of the study: Type 1 diabetes patients had moderately but significantly shorter TCRB CDR3s in all four CD4+ subsets.

Their target antigens are unknown. The specimen was central memory CD4+ T cells from blood. The receptors shown here come from a man aged 25 to 45 with type 1 diabetes.

In its sample, this clone was seen many times. Here the CDR3 DNA reads TGTGCCAGCTCCGACCTAACGACAGTCGAGGGCTATGGCTACACCTTC. It translates to CASSDLTTVEGYGYTF. This chain uses TRBV18 with TRBJ1-2; the D gene is possibly TRBD1 (5 bases). V dropped 6 bases and J dropped 4 bases, with 21 bases sitting between them. The CDR3 consists of 16 residues. From germline, CDR1 is KGHSH and CDR2 LQKENI.

In its sample, this clone was seen many times. The chain carries TRBV7-9 and TRBJ2-5; 12 positions agree with TRBD2. Losses at the gene ends were 3 bases for V and 5 bases for J; bases not matched to a gene: 4. From germline, CDR1 is SEHNR and CDR2 FQNEAQ (reference sequence). CDR3 length: 15 amino acids. CDR3 nucleotide sequence: TGTGCCAGCAGCTTTACTAGCGGGAGGCGGGAGACCCAGTACTTC. Amino acid sequence: CASSFTSGRRETQYF.

This clone came up a few times. The chain recombines TRBV7-2 with TRBJ2-1; 12 bases are a match to TRBD1. The germline gives CDR1 SGHTA, CDR2 FQGNSA. This CDR3 spans 15 amino acids. The V segment lost 5 bases and the J segment 8 bases; nucleotides outside the gene matches: 7. The CDR3 sequence: CASSRDRGQLDEQFF. DNA for the CDR3: TGTGCCAGCAGCAGGGACAGGGGGCAGTTAGATGAGCAGTTCTTC.

V is TRBV5-1 and J is TRBJ2-1; TRBD2 matches at 9 bases. The CDR3 contains 15 residues. Trimming at V came to 6 bases and at J to 7 bases, leaving 11 bases not matched to a gene. Per germline, CDR1 SGHRS and CDR2 YFSETQ. The CDR3: CASKVVAGAENEQFF. DNA of the CDR3: TGCGCCAGCAAAGTAGTAGCGGGAGCTGAAAATGAGCAGTTCTTC.

There are a few counts of this clone. J is TRBJ1-2 and V is TRBV19, with TRBD1 matching over 10 bases. CDR1 LNHDA and CDR2 SQIVND come from the germline V gene (reference sequence). This CDR3 has 17 amino acids. V was clipped by 9 bases and J by 2 bases; unmatched bases: 15. The CDR3, as DNA: TGTGCCAGCCACCGTGGAGGACAGGGGGATTCGAACTATGGCTACACCTTC. Protein sequence: CASHRGGQGDSNYGYTF.

The chain is built from TRBV7-6 and TRBJ1-3; no clear D gene. CDR1 and CDR2 (germline): SGHVS, FNYEAQ. V was trimmed by 1 base and J by 3 bases, leaving 4 bases between them. The CDR3 runs 13 residues. CDR3 protein: CASSLVLGNTIYF. As DNA, the CDR3 is TGTGCCAGCAGCTTAGTGCTTGGAAACACCATATATTTT.

This clone was found a few times. The V and J genes are TRBV5-1 and TRBJ2-4, with a weak D call TRBD1 (7 bases). CDR1 and CDR2 from the germline V gene are SGHRS and YFSETQ. The CDR3 spans 15 residues. The V end was cut by 4 bases, the J end by 4 bases, with 15 bases between. The CDR3 loop is CASSIMEGAKNIQYF. In nucleotides, the CDR3 is TGCGCCAGCAGCATCATGGAGGGGGCTAAAAACATTCAGTACTTC.

This clone was counted a few times. This sequence joins TRBV29-1 and TRBJ1-4; 7 nucleotides match TRBD1. This CDR3 is 12 amino acids long. Germline trimming cut 5 bases from V and 4 bases from J; bases unmatched to any gene: 1. CDR1 is SQVTM, CDR2 ANQGSEA, per germline. CDR3 sequence (DNA): TGCAGCGTTTGGGACAGTAATGAAAAACTGTTTTTT. Translating gives CSVWDSNEKLFF.

The table lists this clone with a few counts. The chain has TRBV2 and TRBJ2-1; 10 nucleotides line up with TRBD2. Trimming cost V 7 bases and J 4 bases; bases outside gene matches: 4. The CDR3 extends over 14 amino acids. Germline V lookup: CDR1 SNHLY, CDR2 FYNNEI. The CDR3 bases are TGTGCCAGCAAAAGCGGGAGGGGATACAATGAGCAGTTCTTC. Translating gives CASKSGRGYNEQFF.

This clone was counted only a few times. V is TRBV2 and J is TRBJ1-1, with 9 bases identical to TRBD1. Germline CDR1 SNHLY, CDR2 FYNNEI. With V trimmed by 6 bases and J by 1 base, 3 bases remained unmatched. The CDR3 is 14 amino acids. The CDR3 region has the DNA TGTGCCAGCAGGACAGGGGGACAGAACACTGAAGCTTTCTTT. Residues: CASRTGGQNTEAFF.

J is TRBJ2-7 and V is TRBV5-4; no firm D call. The V gene lost 4 bases and the J gene lost 2 bases, with 7 bases spanning the gap. This CDR3 spans 12 amino acids. CDR1 and CDR2 from the germline V gene are SGHNT and YYREEE (reference sequence). The CDR3 DNA reads TGTGCCAGCAGCCTCGGCGCCTACGAGCAGTACTTC. As protein: CASSLGAYEQYF.